These 17 T cell receptor beta chains share one sample of origin, sequenced in a study of identical twins. One entry per CDR3 protein, called by TCRdb with MiXCR from the 5' RACE reads. The sample lists about 1.7 million distinct CDR3 sequences; 32% were seen once. The sample comprised cord blood. All receptors derive from a newborn girl in good health.

The table lists this clonotype with a few counts. The gene calls are TRBV4-2 and TRBJ2-7; D is undetermined. The CDR3 covers 15 residues. V lost 1 base, J lost 0 bases, and 10 bases lay in between. Germline V CDR1 and CDR2: LGHNA, YNFKEQ. CDR3 coding DNA: TGTGCCAGCAGCCAAGTGGCGCGCCTCTCCTACGAGCAGTACTTC. Translating gives CASSQVARLSYEQYF.

The CDR3 loop is CASSPSRLVSNQPQHF. CDR3 nucleotides: TGTGCCAGCAGTCCCTCGAGGTTAGTCAGCAATCAGCCCCAGCATTTT. V usage is TRBV27 and J usage is TRBJ1-5; D remains unclear. The CDR3 spans 16 residues. The V gene lost 5 bases and the J gene lost 1 base, with 15 bases spanning the gap. Germline CDR1 reads MNHEY; CDR2 reads SMNVEV (reference sequence).

The chain has TRBV6-5 and TRBJ1-1; D is ambiguous. The V gene lost 4 bases and the J gene lost 5 bases, with 11 bases spanning the gap. Germline V gives CDR1 MNHEY, CDR2 SVGAGI. The CDR3 consists of 13 residues. For the CDR3, the DNA is TGTGCCAGCAGTTCCGCAAGCCGGACTGAAGCTTTCTTT. It specifies CASSSASRTEAFF.

In this sample, this clonotype turned up a few times. The gene calls are TRBV20-1 and TRBJ2-7; 9 bases fit TRBD2. V lost 3 bases, J lost 2 bases, and 5 bases stayed unmatched. The CDR3 has 14 residues. The germline V gene has CDR1 DFQATT and CDR2 SNEGSKA (reference sequence). The CDR3 sequence is CSASSSGGTYEQYF. The CDR3 DNA sequence: TGCAGTGCTAGTTCCAGCGGGGGGACCTACGAGCAGTACTTC.

The rearrangement joins TRBV6-6 to TRBJ2-3, with 8 positions matching TRBD2. Germline loops: CDR1 MNHNY, CDR2 SVGAGI (reference sequence). V lost 2 bases, J lost 2 bases, and 6 bases stayed unmatched. The CDR3 runs to 16 residues. CDR3 in DNA: TGTGCCAGCAGTTACGACCTAGCGGGTCTCACAGATACGCAGTATTTT. Translation gives CASSYDLAGLTDTQYF.

This chain uses TRBV10-1 with TRBJ2-1; 8 bases align to TRBD2. Unmatched junction bases numbered 7, after V lost 4 bases and J lost 5 bases. The length of the CDR3 is 15 residues. Germline assignment: CDR1 WNHNN and CDR2 SYGVQD (reference sequence). CDR3 region: CASSVAGTRDNEQFF. For the CDR3, the DNA is TGCGCCAGCAGTGTCGCCGGGACTAGGGACAATGAGCAGTTCTTC.

This chain links TRBV5-4 with TRBJ2-1; D is perhaps TRBD2 (5 bases). The DNA matches TRBJ2-7 better at its end, which makes the J call doubtful. The CDR3 runs to 18 residues. CDR1 and CDR2 (germline): SGHNT, YYREEE (reference sequence). In nucleotides, the CDR3 is TGTGCCAGCAGCTTGGGCGGACTTCTCCTGAGCTCCTACAATGAGCAGTACTTC. Translation gives CASSLGGLLLSSYNEQYF.

The chain uses TRBV28 and TRBJ2-3, with TRBD2 matching over 8 bases. CDR3 size: 15 residues. The V and J ends lost 8 bases and 3 bases, in that order; junction bases with no gene match: 10. Germline CDR1 is MDHEN and CDR2 is SYDVKM. The CDR3: CASGVGGRTTDTQYF. CDR3 coding DNA: TGTGCCAGCGGAGTGGGCGGGAGGACTACAGATACGCAGTATTTT.

Only a few counts were recorded for this clonotype. The V call is TRBV27, the J call TRBJ1-1, with TRBD1 as a possible D gene (6 bases). Germline V gene data show CDR1 as MNHEY and CDR2 as SMNVEV (reference sequence). The V end was cut by 3 bases, the J end by 0 bases, with 11 bases between. The CDR3 contains 15 residues. This chain's CDR3 is CASSFFDRMNTEAFF. The CDR3, as DNA: TGTGCCAGCAGTTTTTTCGACAGGATGAACACTGAAGCTTTCTTT.

This clonotype was counted at least ten times. The rearrangement uses TRBV7-2 and TRBJ2-7; D remains unclear. CDR3 length: 12 amino acids. From germline, CDR1 is SGHTA and CDR2 FQGNSA. Trimming took 2 bases from V and 3 from J, leaving 5 bases between them. For the CDR3, the DNA is TGTGCCAGCAGCTTAATGGTCTACGAGCAGTACTTC. This translates into CASSLMVYEQYF.

The chain has TRBV12-3 or TRBV12-4 and TRBJ1-2; 8 nucleotides match TRBD1. The CDR3 sequence is 14 residues long. The ends lost 6 bases at V and 4 bases at J; junction bases unmatched: 7. Here the CDR3 reads CASSHLDRAYGYTF. For the CDR3, the DNA is TGTGCCAGCAGCCATCTGGACAGGGCCTATGGCTACACCTTC.

This clonotype was detected a few times. The chain uses TRBV24-1 and TRBJ2-3, with 14 bases that match TRBD2. Losses at the gene ends were 9 bases for V and 3 bases for J; bases not matched to a gene: 7. The germline V gene encodes CDR1 KGHDR and CDR2 SFDVKD. This CDR3 contains 16 residues. Here the CDR3 reads CATSTSGRAGTDTQYF. Written as DNA, the CDR3 is TGTGCCACCTCGACTAGCGGGAGGGCCGGGACAGATACGCAGTATTTT.

The chain joins TRBV27 to TRBJ2-1; perhaps TRBD1 as D (5 bases). Trimming pared 3 bases from V and 5 bases from J, leaving 17 bases between. This CDR3 contains 16 residues. Germline CDR1 is MNHEY and CDR2 is SMNVEV (reference sequence). The CDR3 DNA reads TGTGCCAGCAGTTTTGGGCAGGGCCCTCCTGACAATGAGCAGTTCTTC. This encodes CASSFGQGPPDNEQFF.

This clonotype has just a few counts. V usage is TRBV6-5 and J usage is TRBJ2-5; the match to TRBD2 covers 13 bases. The tail of the sequence fits TRBJ2-7 better, so the J call may be wrong. This CDR3 has 16 residues. The germline V gene encodes CDR1 MNHEY and CDR2 SVGAGI. The CDR3 DNA reads as TGTGCCAGCAGCCCCCGGACTAGCGGGAGTAGGTACGAGCAGTACTTC. Translating it yields CASSPRTSGSRYEQYF.

The J gene is TRBJ2-3, the V gene TRBV6-1; 12 bases line up with TRBD2. The CDR3 sequence is 16 residues long. Germline V CDR1 and CDR2: MNHNS, SASEGT. The trim removed 5 bases at V and 1 base at J, leaving 4 bases unmatched. CDR3 DNA sequence: TGTGCCAGCAGTCCTAGCGGGGGGGCTCGCACAGATACGCAGTATTTT. Its translation is CASSPSGGARTDTQYF.

This clonotype was seen a few times. The chain recombines TRBV3-1 with TRBJ2-1; 8 bases line up with TRBD2. Trimming at V came to 0 bases and at J to 8 bases, leaving 6 bases not matched to a gene. The CDR3 extends over 15 amino acids. Germline V CDR1 and CDR2: LGHDT, YNNKEL (reference sequence). This CDR3 reads CASSQDPGLGDEQFF. The CDR3 DNA reads TGTGCCAGCAGCCAAGATCCGGGACTAGGCGATGAGCAGTTCTTC.

The chain couples TRBV20-1 to TRBJ2-5, with D perhaps matching TRBD2 (6 bases). The assigned J gene may be wrong: the sequence end matches TRBJ2-7 better. The CDR3 length is 13 residues. Germline V gene sequence: CDR1 DFQATT, CDR2 SNEGSKA (reference sequence). CDR3 sequence (DNA): TGCAGTGCTACCCGCCAGGGAGGACGCGAGCAGTACTTC. Its protein product is CSATRQGGREQYF.